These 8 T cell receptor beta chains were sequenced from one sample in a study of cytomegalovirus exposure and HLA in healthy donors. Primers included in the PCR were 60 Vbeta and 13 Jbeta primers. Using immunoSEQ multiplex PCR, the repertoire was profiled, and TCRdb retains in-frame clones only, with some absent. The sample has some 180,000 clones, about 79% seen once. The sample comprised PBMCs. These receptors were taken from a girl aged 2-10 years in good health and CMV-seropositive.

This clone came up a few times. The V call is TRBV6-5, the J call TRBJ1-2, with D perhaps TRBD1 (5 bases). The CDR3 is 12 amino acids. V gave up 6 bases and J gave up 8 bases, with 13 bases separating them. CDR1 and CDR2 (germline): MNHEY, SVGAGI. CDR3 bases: TGTGCCAGCAGACACAAGGGGAGGGGCTACACCTTC. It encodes CASRHKGRGYTF.

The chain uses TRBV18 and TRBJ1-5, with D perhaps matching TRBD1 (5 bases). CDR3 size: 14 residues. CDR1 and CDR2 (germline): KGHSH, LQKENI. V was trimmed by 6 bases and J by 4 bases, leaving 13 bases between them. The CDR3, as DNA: TGTGCCAGCTCGGAGAGTTCAGGGAATCAGCCCCAGCATTTT. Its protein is CASSESSGNQPQHF.

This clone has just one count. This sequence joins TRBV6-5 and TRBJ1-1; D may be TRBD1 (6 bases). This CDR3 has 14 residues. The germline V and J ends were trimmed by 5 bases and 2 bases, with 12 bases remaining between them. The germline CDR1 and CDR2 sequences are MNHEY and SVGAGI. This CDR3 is CASSRGALNTEAFF. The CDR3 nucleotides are TGTGCCAGCAGTCGGGGGGCACTTAACACTGAAGCTTTCTTT.

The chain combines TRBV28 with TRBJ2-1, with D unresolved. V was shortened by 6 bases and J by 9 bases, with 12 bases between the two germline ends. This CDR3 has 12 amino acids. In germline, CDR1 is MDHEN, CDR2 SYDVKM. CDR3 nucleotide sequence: TGTGCCAGCAGCATTAGTGAGGTTGAGCAGTTCTTC. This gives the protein CASSISEVEQFF.

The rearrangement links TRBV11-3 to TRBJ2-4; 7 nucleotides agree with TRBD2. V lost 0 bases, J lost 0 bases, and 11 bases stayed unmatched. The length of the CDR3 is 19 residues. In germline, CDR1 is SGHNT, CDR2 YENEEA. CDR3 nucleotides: TGTGCCAGCAGCTTAGATTCCCCGGGACTACCACTAGCCAAAAACATTCAGTACTTC. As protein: CASSLDSPGLPLAKNIQYF.

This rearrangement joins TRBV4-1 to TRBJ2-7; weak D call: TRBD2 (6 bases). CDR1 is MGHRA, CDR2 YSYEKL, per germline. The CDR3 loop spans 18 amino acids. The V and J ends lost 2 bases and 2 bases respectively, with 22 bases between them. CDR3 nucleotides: TGCGCCAGCAGCCAACCACCCCTGGCCGGGACTTTAGCCTACGAGCAGTACTTC. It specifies CASSQPPLAGTLAYEQYF.

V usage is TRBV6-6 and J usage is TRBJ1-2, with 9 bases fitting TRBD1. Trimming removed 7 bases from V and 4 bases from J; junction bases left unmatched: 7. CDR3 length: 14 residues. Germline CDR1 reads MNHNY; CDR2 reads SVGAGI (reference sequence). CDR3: CASTIGTGPYGYTF. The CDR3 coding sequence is TGTGCCAGCACCATAGGGACAGGGCCCTATGGCTACACCTTC.

The CDR3 DNA reads TGCGCCAGCAGTGCAACCGGGGGGACCGGGGAGCTGTTTTTT. Translated, it gives CASSATGGTGELFF. V is TRBV10-1 and J is TRBJ2-2, with 7 bases identical to TRBD2. The CDR3 totals 14 residues. V dropped 4 bases and J dropped 5; count of bases not matched to a gene: 4. Germline V gene data show CDR1 as WNHNN and CDR2 as SYGVQD (reference sequence).